The 3 T cell receptor beta chains below were found in one sample sequenced in a study of blood T cell repertoires in COVID-19. Generated by immunoSEQ multiplex PCR, the TCRdb table keeps only in-frame clones and is missing some. The profile covers 70,000 to 75,000 clones, with 79% appearing a single time and about 25% taken by the ten largest. What was sequenced was peripheral blood. These TCRs come from a man between 60 and 75 years old with active or convalescent COVID-19.

This sequence joins TRBV7-2 and TRBJ2-5; 8 nucleotides line up with TRBD2. Germline CDR1 and CDR2: SGHTA and FQGNSA. This CDR3 is built from 16 residues. Trimming cost V 0 bases and J 5 bases; bases outside gene matches: 8. As DNA, the CDR3 is TGTGCCAGCAGCTTAGCCCTGGGACTAGGGGGTGAGACCCAGTACTTC. Translated: CASSLALGLGGETQYF.

V gene TRBV28 combines with J gene TRBJ2-2; 10 nucleotides match TRBD1. Germline V gene data show CDR1 as MDHEN and CDR2 as SYDVKM. The CDR3 consists of 16 residues. With V trimmed by 5 bases and J by 3 bases, 6 bases remained unmatched. In nucleotides, the CDR3 is TGTGCCAGCAGTGCAGGGACAGGGGCGGACACCGGGGAGCTGTTTTTT. This codes for CASSAGTGADTGELFF.

This chain connects TRBV18 to TRBJ2-4, with a possible D match to TRBD2 (7 bases). Trimming left V 0 bases short and J 1 base short, with 16 bases between. The germline V gene encodes CDR1 KGHSH and CDR2 LQKENI. This CDR3 contains 18 residues. DNA of the CDR3: TGTGCCAGCTCACCACCGGGGGGGGCTGTAAGGGCCAAAAACATTCAGTACTTC. Protein sequence: CASSPPGGAVRAKNIQYF.